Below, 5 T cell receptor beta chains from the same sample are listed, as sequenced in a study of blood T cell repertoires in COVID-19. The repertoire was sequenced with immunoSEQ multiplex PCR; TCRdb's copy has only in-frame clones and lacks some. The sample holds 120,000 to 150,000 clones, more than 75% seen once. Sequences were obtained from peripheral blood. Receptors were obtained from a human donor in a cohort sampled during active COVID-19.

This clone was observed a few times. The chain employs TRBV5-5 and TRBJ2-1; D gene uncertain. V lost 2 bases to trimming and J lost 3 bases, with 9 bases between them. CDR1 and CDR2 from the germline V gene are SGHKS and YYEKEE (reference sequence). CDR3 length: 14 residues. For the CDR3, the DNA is TGTGCCAGCAGCTTACGTACTGACTACAATGAGCAGTTCTTC. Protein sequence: CASSLRTDYNEQFF.

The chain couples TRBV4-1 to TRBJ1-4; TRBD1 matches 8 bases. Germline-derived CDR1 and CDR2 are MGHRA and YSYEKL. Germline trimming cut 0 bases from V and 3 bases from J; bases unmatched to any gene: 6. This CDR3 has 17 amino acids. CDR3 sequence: CASSQEWQGAPNEKLFF. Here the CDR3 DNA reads TGCGCCAGCAGCCAAGAGTGGCAGGGGGCCCCTAATGAAAAACTGTTTTTT.

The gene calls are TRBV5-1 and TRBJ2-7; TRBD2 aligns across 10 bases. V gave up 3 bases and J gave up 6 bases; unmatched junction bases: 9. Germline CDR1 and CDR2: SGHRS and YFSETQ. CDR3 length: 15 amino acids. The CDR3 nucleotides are TGCGCCAGCAGCTCTAGCGGGGGTATGATCGGCGAGCAGTACTTC. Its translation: CASSSSGGMIGEQYF.

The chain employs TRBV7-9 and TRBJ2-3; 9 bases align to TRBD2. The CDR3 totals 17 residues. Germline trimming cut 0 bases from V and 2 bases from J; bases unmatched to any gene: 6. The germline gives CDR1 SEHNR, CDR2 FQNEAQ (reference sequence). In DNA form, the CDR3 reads TGTGCCAGCAGCTTAGCGTCAGGGACTAGCTTCACAGATACGCAGTATTTT. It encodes CASSLASGTSFTDTQYF.

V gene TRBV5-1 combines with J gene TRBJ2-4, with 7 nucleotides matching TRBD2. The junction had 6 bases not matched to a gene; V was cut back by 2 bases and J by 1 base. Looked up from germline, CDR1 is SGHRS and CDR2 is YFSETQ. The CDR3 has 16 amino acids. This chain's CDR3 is CASSFGEGLAKNIQYF. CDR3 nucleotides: TGCGCCAGCAGCTTTGGGGAGGGGCTGGCCAAAAACATTCAGTACTTC.